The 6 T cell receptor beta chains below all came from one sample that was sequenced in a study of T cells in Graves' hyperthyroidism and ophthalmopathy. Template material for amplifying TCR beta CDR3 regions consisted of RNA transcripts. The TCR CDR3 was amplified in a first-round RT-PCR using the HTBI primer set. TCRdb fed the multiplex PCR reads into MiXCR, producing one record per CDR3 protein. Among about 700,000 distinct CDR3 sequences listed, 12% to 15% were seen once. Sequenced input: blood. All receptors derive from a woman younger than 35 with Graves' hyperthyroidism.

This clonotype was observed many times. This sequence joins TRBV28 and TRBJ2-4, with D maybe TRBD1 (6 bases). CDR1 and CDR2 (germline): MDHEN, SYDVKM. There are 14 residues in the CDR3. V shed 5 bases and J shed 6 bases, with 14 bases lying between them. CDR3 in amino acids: CASSQTMDRNIQYF. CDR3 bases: TGTGCCAGCAGTCAGACAATGGACAGAAACATTCAGTACTTC.

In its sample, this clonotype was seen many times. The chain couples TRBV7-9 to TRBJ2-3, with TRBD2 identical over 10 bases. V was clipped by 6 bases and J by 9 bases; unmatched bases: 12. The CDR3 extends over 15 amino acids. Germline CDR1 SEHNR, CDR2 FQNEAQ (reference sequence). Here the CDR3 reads CASSYKGSGRTTQYF. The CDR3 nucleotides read TGTGCCAGCAGTTACAAGGGTAGCGGGAGGACCACGCAGTATTTT.

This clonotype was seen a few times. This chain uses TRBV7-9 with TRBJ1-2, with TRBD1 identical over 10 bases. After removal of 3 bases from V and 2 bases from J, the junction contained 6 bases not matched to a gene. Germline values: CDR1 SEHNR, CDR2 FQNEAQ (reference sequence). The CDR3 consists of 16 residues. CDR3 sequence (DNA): TGTGCCAGCAGCTTCGACAGGGGGCGGAGAAACTATGGCTACACCTTC. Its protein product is CASSFDRGRRNYGYTF.

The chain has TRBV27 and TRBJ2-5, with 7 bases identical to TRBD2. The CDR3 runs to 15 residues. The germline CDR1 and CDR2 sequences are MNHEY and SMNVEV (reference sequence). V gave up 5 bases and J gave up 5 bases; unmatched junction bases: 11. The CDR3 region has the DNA TGTGCCAGCAGTAAACGGGACGTCGGGGGGGAGACCCAGTACTTC. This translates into CASSKRDVGGETQYF.

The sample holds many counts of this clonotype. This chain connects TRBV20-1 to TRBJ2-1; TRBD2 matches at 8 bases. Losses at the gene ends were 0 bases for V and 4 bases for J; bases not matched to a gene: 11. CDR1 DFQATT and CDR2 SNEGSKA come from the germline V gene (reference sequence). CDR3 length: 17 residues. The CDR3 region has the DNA TGCAGTGCTAGAGAAGGGAGTCTAGCGGGTCTTTACAATGAGCAGTTCTTC. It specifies CSAREGSLAGLYNEQFF.

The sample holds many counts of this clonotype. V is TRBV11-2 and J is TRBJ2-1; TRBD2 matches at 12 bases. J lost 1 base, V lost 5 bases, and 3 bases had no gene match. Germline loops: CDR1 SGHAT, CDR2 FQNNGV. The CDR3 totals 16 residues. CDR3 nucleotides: TGTGCCAGCAGCATAACTAGCGGGAGGTCCTACAATGAGCAGTTCTTC. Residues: CASSITSGRSYNEQFF.